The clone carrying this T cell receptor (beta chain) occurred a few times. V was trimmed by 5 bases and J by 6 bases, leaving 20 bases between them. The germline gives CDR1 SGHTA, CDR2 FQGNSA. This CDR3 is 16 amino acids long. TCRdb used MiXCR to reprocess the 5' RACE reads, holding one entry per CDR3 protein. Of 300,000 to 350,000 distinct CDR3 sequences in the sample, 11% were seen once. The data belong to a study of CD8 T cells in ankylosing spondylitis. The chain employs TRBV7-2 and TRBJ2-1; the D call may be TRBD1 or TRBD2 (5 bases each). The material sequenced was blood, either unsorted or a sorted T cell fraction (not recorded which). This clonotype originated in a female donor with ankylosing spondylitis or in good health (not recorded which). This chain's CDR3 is CASSPYPGPPSNEQFF. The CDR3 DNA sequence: TGTGCCAGCAGCCCATACCCGGGGCCCCCGAGCAATGAGCAGTTCTTC.